This is a list of T cell receptor beta chains from one sample in a study of cytomegalovirus exposure and HLA in healthy donors. Some clones are missing from TCRdb's copy, which holds only in-frame ones; the method was immunoSEQ multiplex PCR. This table has tens of thousands of clones, roughly 77% appearing once. Sample: PBMCs. These receptor sequences come from a man in his 60s in good health and CMV-seronegative. Each CDR3 is given with its conserved first and last residue. D genes are given only for firm matches. Rows may omit the clone size; those that give it use once, few, many or a size class.

CDR3nt: TGTTCCAGCAGTTCCTTGACAGGGTCCCACGAGCAGTACTTC
CDR3aa: CSSSSLTGSHEQYF
v_gene: TRBV7-9
d_gene: TRBD1
len: 14
abundance: NA
j_gene: TRBJ2-7

CDR3nt: TGTGCCAGCAGCCTGGGACTCGCGAGCTCCTACGAGCAGTACTTC
CDR3aa: CASSLGLASSYEQYF
v_gene: TRBV6-6
d_gene: NA
len: 15
abundance: NA
j_gene: TRBJ2-7

CDR3nt: TGTGCCAGCAGCGTCTCGGGGGGACACACAGATACGCAGTATTTT
CDR3aa: CASSVSGGHTDTQYF
v_gene: TRBV9
d_gene: NA
len: 15
abundance: NA
j_gene: TRBJ2-3

CDR3nt: TGTGCCATCAGTGATCCGGGACAGGGGGCCTACGAGCAGTACTTC
CDR3aa: CAISDPGQGAYEQYF
v_gene: TRBV10-3
d_gene: TRBD1
len: 15
abundance: NA
j_gene: TRBJ2-7

CDR3nt: TGCGCCAGCAGTCTCAGGGGGGAGGCCGACTCTGGAAACGCCATATATTTT
CDR3aa: CASSLRGEADSGNAIYF
v_gene: TRBV4-1
d_gene: TRBD1
len: 17
abundance: NA
j_gene: TRBJ1-3

CDR3nt: TGCGCCAGCAGCCAAGGAGCGGGGGGAGAGACCCAGTACTTC
CDR3aa: CASSQGAGGETQYF
v_gene: TRBV4-1
d_gene: TRBD2
len: 14
abundance: NA
j_gene: TRBJ2-5

CDR3nt: TGTGCCAGCAGATCGCGACAGGGGTACACCGGGGAGCTGTTTTTT
CDR3aa: CASRSRQGYTGELFF
v_gene: TRBV7-9
d_gene: TRBD1
len: 15
abundance: few
j_gene: TRBJ2-2

CDR3nt: TGTGCCAGCAGCCCTGGTCTGGGGCGGGATGCTTTCTTT
CDR3aa: CASSPGLGRDAFF
v_gene: TRBV11-2
d_gene: NA
len: 13
abundance: NA
j_gene: TRBJ1-1

CDR3nt: TGTGCCAGCAGTGGCAGGGCGAACACCGGGGAGCTGTTTTTT
CDR3aa: CASSGRANTGELFF
v_gene: TRBV6-1
d_gene: NA
len: 14
abundance: NA
j_gene: TRBJ2-2

CDR3nt: TGTGCCAGTAGTCCAGGGTTCGGGGGCACTGAAGCTTTCTTT
CDR3aa: CASSPGFGGTEAFF
v_gene: TRBV19
d_gene: NA
len: 14
abundance: NA
j_gene: TRBJ1-1

CDR3nt: TGTGCCAGCAGCCCTCCGACAGGCTACTACGAGCAGTACTTC
CDR3aa: CASSPPTGYYEQYF
v_gene: TRBV7-9
d_gene: NA
len: 14
abundance: few
j_gene: TRBJ2-7

CDR3nt: TGTGCCAGCAGCTTCCTGGGACAGGGGGAAGACATTCAGTACTTC
CDR3aa: CASSFLGQGEDIQYF
v_gene: TRBV7-9
d_gene: TRBD1
len: 15
abundance: NA
j_gene: TRBJ2-4

CDR3nt: TGCGCCAGCAGCTTGGCCCCGGGACAGGGCTATGGCTACACCTTC
CDR3aa: CASSLAPGQGYGYTF
v_gene: TRBV5-1
d_gene: TRBD1
len: 15
abundance: NA
j_gene: TRBJ1-2

CDR3nt: TGTGCCAGCAGCCGTAGCGGGGTGAGCTCCTACAATGAGCAGTTCTTC
CDR3aa: CASSRSGVSSYNEQFF
v_gene: TRBV7-3
d_gene: TRBD2
len: 16
abundance: NA
j_gene: TRBJ2-1

CDR3nt: TGTGCCAGCAGCGCCGGGGGACTGAACACCGGGGAGCTGTTTTTT
CDR3aa: CASSAGGLNTGELFF
v_gene: TRBV13
d_gene: NA
len: 15
abundance: NA
j_gene: TRBJ2-2

CDR3nt: TGTGCCAGCAGCTTGGTGAGCGGGTGGATATACAATGAGCAGTTCTTC
CDR3aa: CASSLVSGWIYNEQFF
v_gene: TRBV5-6
d_gene: NA
len: 16
abundance: once
j_gene: TRBJ2-1

CDR3nt: TGTGCCAGCTCACCCAGGGTCGGGGAGACCCAGTACTTC
CDR3aa: CASSPRVGETQYF
v_gene: TRBV18
d_gene: NA
len: 13
abundance: NA
j_gene: TRBJ2-5

CDR3nt: TGTGCCAGTAGTCCTCACAGGGGTGGCACTGAAGCTTTCTTT
CDR3aa: CASSPHRGGTEAFF
v_gene: TRBV19
d_gene: TRBD1
len: 14
abundance: NA
j_gene: TRBJ1-1

CDR3nt: TGTGCCAGCAGGGGCGGCGGGCTGGGCCAAGAGACCCAGTACTTC
CDR3aa: CASRGGGLGQETQYF
v_gene: TRBV2
d_gene: NA
len: 15
abundance: NA
j_gene: TRBJ2-5

CDR3nt: TGCGCCAGCAGCTTGGGGCAGGGGGCCTACGAGCAGTACTTC
CDR3aa: CASSLGQGAYEQYF
v_gene: TRBV5-1
d_gene: TRBD1
len: 14
abundance: NA
j_gene: TRBJ2-7

CDR3nt: TGTGCCAGCAGCTTATGGGTGGACGGCGGGGGCTATGGCTACACCTTC
CDR3aa: CASSLWVDGGGYGYTF
v_gene: TRBV7-8
d_gene: NA
len: 16
abundance: NA
j_gene: TRBJ1-2

CDR3nt: TGTGCCAGCAGCTCACCGCAGGGGGAGCCCCCTTATGGCTACACCTTC
CDR3aa: CASSSPQGEPPYGYTF
v_gene: TRBV5-5
d_gene: TRBD1
len: 16
abundance: NA
j_gene: TRBJ1-2

CDR3nt: TGTGCCAGCAGCGCGCTTGACTGGGGCGACACTGAAGCTTTCTTT
CDR3aa: CASSALDWGDTEAFF
v_gene: TRBV6-5
d_gene: NA
len: 15
abundance: few
j_gene: TRBJ1-1

CDR3nt: TGTGCCAGCACCCCGCGAGGATACACTGAAGCTTTCTTT
CDR3aa: CASTPRGYTEAFF
v_gene: TRBV6-5
d_gene: NA
len: 13
abundance: NA
j_gene: TRBJ1-1

CDR3nt: TGTGCCAGCAGCCAAGAAATTCGGGGACAGGGGTTTTCTGGGGCCAACGTCCTGACTTTC
CDR3aa: CASSQEIRGQGFSGANVLTF
v_gene: TRBV21-1
d_gene: NA
len: 20
abundance: NA
j_gene: TRBJ2-6

CDR3nt: TGCGCCAGCAGCTTGGGGGGGCGGGCCCGGGGCACTGAAGCTTTCTTT
CDR3aa: CASSLGGRARGTEAFF
v_gene: TRBV5-1
d_gene: NA
len: 16
abundance: NA
j_gene: TRBJ1-1

CDR3nt: TGCGCCAGCAGCTGGTCGGACACTAGCACAGATACGCAGTATTTT
CDR3aa: CASSWSDTSTDTQYF
v_gene: TRBV5-1
d_gene: NA
len: 15
abundance: NA
j_gene: TRBJ2-3